These 5 T cell receptor beta chains came from one sample sequenced in a study of T cell repertoires in aging, cancer and after chemotherapy. TCR beta rearrangements were amplified from peripheral blood genomic DNA. Rearranged V-D-J TRB sequences were amplified with a mixed TRB-A/B primer pool. TCRdb itself ran the multiplex PCR reads through MiXCR, one entry per CDR3 protein. The data show around 2,500 distinct CDR3 sequences, with about 23% seen just once and roughly 9.9% held by the top ten. Sequencing was carried out using blood. The receptors shown here come from a human donor with a solid tumor.

This chain joins TRBV11-2 and TRBJ2-5; no clear D. With 0 bases removed from V and 4 bases from J, the gap between germline ends came to 9 bases. This CDR3 spans 14 amino acids. Germline assignment: CDR1 SGHAT and CDR2 FQNNGV. The CDR3 here is CASSLDNVRETQYF. The CDR3 DNA reads as TGTGCCAGCAGCTTAGATAATGTTCGAGAGACCCAGTACTTC. The entire variable domain, with the rest obtained from reference TRBV11-2 and TRBJ2-5, is as follows: EAGVAQSPRYKIIEKRQSVAFWCNPISGHATLYWYQQILGQGPKLLIQFQNNGVVDDSQLPKDRFSAERLKGVDSTLKIQPAKLEDSAVYLCASSLDNVRETQYFGPGTRLLVL.

This clonotype was observed a few times. The chain employs TRBV11-2 and TRBJ1-1, with 8 bases that match TRBD1. V trimming: 3 bases; J trimming: 11 bases; junction bases outside the gene matches: 8. CDR3 length: 13 residues. Germline V gene sequence: CDR1 SGHAT, CDR2 FQNNGV. CDR3 DNA sequence: TGTGCCAGCAGCTTTGGCCTGGACAGGGAGGCTTTCTTT. This translates into CASSFGLDREAFF.

This clonotype was recorded a few times. V gene TRBV10-3 combines with J gene TRBJ1-3; D is unclear. V was pared by 7 bases and J by 1 base, with 11 bases between. Germline V gene sequence: CDR1 ENHRY, CDR2 SYGVKD. The CDR3 sequence is 14 residues long. The chain's CDR3 is CAITDPGSGNTIYF. As DNA, the CDR3 is TGTGCCATCACCGACCCCGGATCTGGAAACACCATATATTTT.

A few counts support this clonotype. The V and J genes are TRBV5-1 and TRBJ1-2, with D hard to call. There are 14 residues in the CDR3. Germline lookup yields CDR1 SGHRS and CDR2 YFSETQ. Trimming took off 1 base at V and 3 bases at J, with 10 bases between the two ends. The CDR3 sequence: CASSLQESYYGYTF. CDR3 sequence (DNA): TGCGCCAGCAGCTTGCAAGAGTCGTACTATGGCTACACCTTC.

Here the CDR3 reads CASSLAGEQYF. The DNA of the CDR3 is TGTGCCAGCAGCTTAGCGGGGGAACAGTACTTC. V gene TRBV7-9 combines with J gene TRBJ2-5; D could derive from TRBD1 or TRBD2 (5 bases each). CDR1 is SEHNR and CDR2 is FQNEAQ in the germline V gene (reference sequence). V lost 0 bases, J lost 11 bases, and 7 bases lay in between. CDR3 length equals 11 residues.